This T cell receptor beta chain was documented in a study of beta chain features in type 1 diabetes. This clone has just a few counts. Its antigen is unidentified. V was clipped by 9 bases and J by 6 bases; unmatched bases: 2. The CDR3 spans 11 residues. Per germline, CDR1 ENHRY and CDR2 SYGVKD. Every bit of the isolated RNA underwent reverse transcription, so sequencing read expressed TCRB transcripts. Produced via immunoSEQ multiplex PCR; TCRdb's table is partial and in-frame only. The sample includes under 250,000 clones, 27% seen only once; the top ten take 3% to 4%. Study results and limitations: Within the patient group, naive, central memory and Treg TCRB repertoires appeared more similar to each other than within healthy donors.

The sequenced sample was central memory CD4+ T cells from blood. The source is a man aged 25 to 40 in good health. This chain joins TRBV10-3 and TRBJ2-7; 10 bases are a match to TRBD1. In DNA, the CDR3 is TGTGCCATTGGACAGGGGGGCGAGCAGTACTTC. This translates into CAIGQGGEQYF.